The sequence of this T cell receptor beta chain was determined in a study of beta chain features in type 1 diabetes. Across the whole study: The patient and healthy donor groups were comparable for age, gender and cell yields. General observations from the study: A potential PCR bias toward shorter templates would be equal in patient and control samples. Using cDNA template may skew counts toward highly expressing activated cells. The analysis here could not establish whether HLA type shapes TCRB rearrangement.

This clone has only a few counts. The antigen remains unidentified. Unmatched junction bases numbered 0, after V lost 0 bases and J lost 2 bases. Germline assignment: CDR1 LNHDA and CDR2 SQIVND (reference sequence). The CDR3 contains 15 residues. The isolated RNA, all of it, was reverse transcribed, so expressed TCRB transcripts were what got sequenced. The method was immunoSEQ multiplex PCR; TCRdb's version includes in-frame clones alone and lacks a portion of them. The repertoire holds almost 350,000 clones, roughly a fifth seen once, with around 0.04% in the top ten. This chain uses TRBV19 with TRBJ2-1, with TRBD1 matching over 8 bases. This TCR was recovered from a woman aged 18-29 years in good health. Input material: naive CD4+ T cells from blood. The CDR3 nucleotides read TGTGCCAGTAGTATAGACAGGGGGCCCTACAATGAGCAGTTCTTC. Protein sequence: CASSIDRGPYNEQFF.